A single sample is the source of the 15 T cell receptor beta chains below, sequenced in a study of Tregs in tolerant kidney transplant recipients. Here immunoSEQ multiplex PCR was the method, and the copy in TCRdb shows in-frame clones only, minus some. This sample has 35,000 to 55,000 clones, with roughly nine tenths found just once. The source material was Tregs from blood. All receptors come from a human donor in good health.

The V call is TRBV2, the J call TRBJ2-2; perhaps D is TRBD1 or TRBD2 (5 bases each). The CDR3 covers 16 residues. Germline-derived CDR1 and CDR2 are SNHLY and FYNNEI. The V end lost 4 bases, the J end lost 4 bases, and 16 bases lay between the germline ends. The CDR3 sequence: CASSGFSGTFTGELFF. For the CDR3, the DNA is TGTGCCAGCAGTGGGTTCTCCGGGACGTTCACCGGGGAGCTGTTTTTT.

The chain uses TRBV9 and TRBJ2-7; D is undetermined. Germline CDR1 reads SGDLS; CDR2 reads YYNGEE. The CDR3 extends over 13 amino acids. V was pared by 0 bases and J by 5 bases, with 9 bases between. The CDR3 coding sequence is TGTGCCAGCAGCGTAGGTCTGTTAAACGAGCAGTACTTC. Protein: CASSVGLLNEQYF.

This clone was counted a few times. The rearrangement joins TRBV7-8 to TRBJ2-7; 10 bases are a match to TRBD2. The CDR3 loop spans 15 amino acids. V lost 3 bases, J lost 1 base, and 3 bases stayed unmatched. Germline loops: CDR1 SGHVS, CDR2 FQNEAQ. This CDR3 is CASSFTAGGSYEQYF. The DNA of the CDR3 is TGTGCCAGCAGCTTCACAGCGGGAGGGTCCTACGAGCAGTACTTC.

This clone has a single count. This chain connects TRBV7-2 to TRBJ2-1; TRBD2 matches at 9 bases. CDR1 is SGHTA, CDR2 FQGNSA, per germline. The CDR3 runs to 12 residues. Here the CDR3 DNA reads TGTGCTGGCGGGAGGGCTTACAATGAGCAGTTCTTC. Translation gives CAGGRAYNEQFF.

The chain has TRBV7-8 and TRBJ2-7; TRBD2 agrees at 8 bases. The V and J ends lost 0 bases and 0 bases, in that order; junction bases with no gene match: 7. Germline loops: CDR1 SGHVS, CDR2 FQNEAQ. There are 17 residues in the CDR3. The CDR3 sequence is CASSLAGGGLSSYEQYF. CDR3 DNA: TGTGCCAGCAGCTTAGCCGGCGGGGGGCTAAGCTCCTACGAGCAGTACTTC.

The chain uses TRBV25-1 and TRBJ1-5, with 7 nucleotides matching TRBD1. Losses at the gene ends were 3 bases for V and 3 bases for J; bases not matched to a gene: 5. This CDR3 is built from 15 residues. Germline V lookup: CDR1 MGHDK, CDR2 SYGVNS. The DNA for the CDR3 is TGTGCCAGCAGTGAGCCAGGGGGAATCAATCAGCCCCAGCATTTT. Amino acid sequence: CASSEPGGINQPQHF.

The rearrangement links TRBV6-5 to TRBJ1-2; D is undetermined. V gave up 2 bases and J gave up 8 bases, with 15 bases separating them. Germline CDR1 is MNHEY and CDR2 is SVGAGI. There are 14 residues in the CDR3. The CDR3 protein is CASSYPGVLGGYTF. CDR3 nucleotide sequence: TGTGCCAGCAGTTACCCGGGAGTCTTAGGGGGCTACACCTTC.

This rearrangement joins TRBV5-4 to TRBJ2-5; 14 nucleotides line up with TRBD2. The CDR3 is 15 amino acids. J lost 4 bases, V lost 4 bases, and 3 bases had no gene match. Germline lookup yields CDR1 SGHNT and CDR2 YYREEE (reference sequence). The CDR3 nucleotides are TGTGCCAGCAGCGGGACTAGCGGGAGTGTAGAGACCCAGTACTTC. This gives the protein CASSGTSGSVETQYF. Combining the CDR3 with reference TRBV5-4 and TRBJ2-5 gives the whole variable domain ETGVTQSPTHLIKTRGQQVTLRCSSQSGHNTVSWYQQALGQGPQFIFQYYREEENGRGNFPPRFSGLQFPNYSSELNVNALELDDSALYLCASSGTSGSVETQYFGPGTRLLVL.

This chain connects TRBV5-4 to TRBJ2-7, with 9 bases lining up with TRBD1. Per germline, CDR1 SGHNT and CDR2 YYREEE (reference sequence). There are 15 residues in the CDR3. J gave up 0 bases and V 4 bases, and 5 bases lay outside the gene matches. Written as DNA, the CDR3 is TGTGCCAGCAGCCCCGGGACAGGGCTCTCCTACGAGCAGTACTTC. This sequence encodes CASSPGTGLSYEQYF.

This clone has just a few counts. The CDR3 DNA follows: TGCGCCAGCAGCCGCGTTGACACTGAAGCTTTCTTT. Amino acid sequence: CASSRVDTEAFF. The chain is built from TRBV5-1 and TRBJ1-1; no firm D call. Between the trimmed V and J ends, which lost 4 bases and 3 bases, there was a span of 7 bases. The germline gives CDR1 SGHRS, CDR2 YFSETQ. The CDR3 runs to 12 residues.

The genes are TRBV2 and TRBJ1-2; 10 bases line up with TRBD1. Unmatched junction bases numbered 15, after V lost 7 bases and J lost 4 bases. The germline V gene has CDR1 SNHLY and CDR2 FYNNEI. The CDR3 is 17 residues long. The CDR3 DNA follows: TGTGCCAGCACCCACCCCGGGACAGGGGTTTATGTCTATGGCTACACCTTC. Its protein is CASTHPGTGVYVYGYTF.

The rearrangement uses TRBV11-1 and TRBJ2-1; 8 bases match TRBD2. Trimming at V came to 0 bases and at J to 4 bases, leaving 11 bases not matched to a gene. The CDR3 extends over 18 amino acids. The V gene's germline CDR1 is SGHAT and CDR2 FQDESV (reference sequence). CDR3 in DNA: TGTGCCAGCAGCTTAGCGTGGGGTAGCGGGGTTCAGTACAATGAGCAGTTCTTC. Its protein product is CASSLAWGSGVQYNEQFF.

This clone was recorded once. CDR3 sequence: CAWSLGDIQYF. The CDR3 bases are TGTGCCTGGAGTTTGGGGGACATTCAGTACTTC. This chain links TRBV30 with TRBJ2-4; TRBD1 or TRBD2 may be the D gene (5 bases each). Trimming took 2 bases from V and 8 from J, leaving 7 bases between them. The germline CDR1 and CDR2 sequences are GTSNPN and SVGIG (reference sequence). The CDR3 extends over 11 amino acids.

The chain recombines TRBV2 with TRBJ2-7; D unresolved. Germline V CDR1 and CDR2: SNHLY, FYNNEI. V lost 5 bases and J lost 0, with 5 bases in between. The CDR3 loop spans 12 amino acids. The CDR3 loop reads CASSLNSYEQYF. The CDR3, as DNA: TGTGCCAGCAGTCTCAACTCCTACGAGCAGTACTTC.

This sequence joins TRBV29-1 and TRBJ2-1; 7 bases line up with TRBD1. With V trimmed by 5 bases and J by 0 bases, 7 bases remained unmatched. Germline V lookup: CDR1 SQVTM, CDR2 ANQGSEA. This CDR3 contains 15 residues. CDR3 sequence reads: CSVTRDSLSYNEQFF. The CDR3 DNA follows: TGCAGCGTTACACGGGACAGTCTCTCCTACAATGAGCAGTTCTTC.